This T cell receptor beta chain was sequenced during a study of cytomegalovirus exposure and HLA in healthy donors. Study results and caveats: The study had only CMV serostatus as immune exposure information. A later analysis reportedly found that, within productive TCRs, an Asian-associated ancestry cluster had fewer N-insertions than the mean observed across the approximately 690 donors. Later analysis demonstrated an association between a missense DCLRE1C variant and TCR beta V- and J-gene trimming. According to an earlier analysis, most TCR beta V segments yielded productive rearrangements about 90% or about 30% of the time.

V was cut by 8 bases and J by 0 bases, with 8 bases left in between. The CDR3 spans 13 residues. CDR1 and CDR2 (germline): SGHAT, FQNNGV. Comment on this clone: The antigen is not known.

The PCR ran on 60 Vbeta and 13 Jbeta primers. Assay: immunoSEQ multiplex PCR; the TCRdb copy retains only in-frame clones and omits some. The top ten hold roughly 9.7% of the sample, which has around 160,000 clones, around four fifths seen once. The sequenced material came from PBMCs. The origin of this receptor is a man younger than 35 in good health and CMV-seropositive. V usage is TRBV11-2 and J usage is TRBJ1-3, with D perhaps matching TRBD1 (6 bases). The DNA for the CDR3 is TGTGCCAGCCGAGGGGGCTCTGGAAACACCATATATTTT. It codes for CASRGGSGNTIYF.